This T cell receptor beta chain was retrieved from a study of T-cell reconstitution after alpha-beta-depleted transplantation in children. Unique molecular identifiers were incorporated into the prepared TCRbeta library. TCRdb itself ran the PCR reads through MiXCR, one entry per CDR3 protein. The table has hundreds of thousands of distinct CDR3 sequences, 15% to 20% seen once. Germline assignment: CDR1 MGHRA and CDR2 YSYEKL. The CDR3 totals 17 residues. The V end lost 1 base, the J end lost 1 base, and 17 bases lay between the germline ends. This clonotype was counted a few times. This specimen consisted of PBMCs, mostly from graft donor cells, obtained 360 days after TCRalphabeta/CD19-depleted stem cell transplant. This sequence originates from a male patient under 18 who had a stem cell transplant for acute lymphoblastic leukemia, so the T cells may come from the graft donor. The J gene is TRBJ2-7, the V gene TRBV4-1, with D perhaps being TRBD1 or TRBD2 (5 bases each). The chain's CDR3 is CASSQAISQGASYEQYF. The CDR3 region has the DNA TGCGCCAGCAGCCAAGCGATATCCCAGGGAGCATCCTACGAGCAGTACTTC.